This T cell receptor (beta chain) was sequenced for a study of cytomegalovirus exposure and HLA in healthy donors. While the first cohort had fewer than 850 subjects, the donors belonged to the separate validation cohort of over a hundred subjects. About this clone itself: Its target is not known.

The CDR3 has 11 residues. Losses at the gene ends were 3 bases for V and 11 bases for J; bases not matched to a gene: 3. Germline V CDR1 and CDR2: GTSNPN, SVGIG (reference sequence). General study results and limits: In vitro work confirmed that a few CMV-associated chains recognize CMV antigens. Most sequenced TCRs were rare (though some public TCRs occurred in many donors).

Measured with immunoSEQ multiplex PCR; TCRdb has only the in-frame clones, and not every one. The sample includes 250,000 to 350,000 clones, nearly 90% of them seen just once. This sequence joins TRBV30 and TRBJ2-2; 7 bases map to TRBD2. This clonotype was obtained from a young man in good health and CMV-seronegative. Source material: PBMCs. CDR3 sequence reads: CAWSPGGELFF. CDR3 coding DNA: TGTGCCTGGAGCCCGGGGGGAGAGCTGTTTTTT.